This entry concerns a single TCR beta chain. Antigen specificity is unknown. Staff drew 8 to 10 milliliters of peripheral blood from each donor. Each sample gave at least 6.5 million isolated PBMCs. The data were taken from a study of blood T cells in healthy people across ages. Through a sample-barcoded 5' primer and a J-beta primer mix, a second PCR was run for 7 to 11 cycles. One entry per CDR3 protein, called by TCRdb with MiXCR from the 5' RACE reads. The data hold about 830,000 distinct CDR3 sequences, with roughly 64% observed a single time. CDR1 and CDR2 (germline): SGDLS, YYNGEE. Trimming cost V 4 bases and J 8 bases, with 15 bases left between them. The CDR3 is made up of 13 amino acids. Study-wide results and caveats: Donor CMV infection status was unknown, possibly confounding age-related changes in expanded clonotypes.

V is TRBV9 and J is TRBJ1-2, with a possible D match to TRBD1 (6 bases). This clonotype originated in a man younger than 45 in good health. Sequencing was done on a sample of blood. CDR3 residues: CASSPTGALGYTF. CDR3 sequence (DNA): TGTGCCAGCAGCCCAACGGGGGCGCTAGGCTACACCTTC.